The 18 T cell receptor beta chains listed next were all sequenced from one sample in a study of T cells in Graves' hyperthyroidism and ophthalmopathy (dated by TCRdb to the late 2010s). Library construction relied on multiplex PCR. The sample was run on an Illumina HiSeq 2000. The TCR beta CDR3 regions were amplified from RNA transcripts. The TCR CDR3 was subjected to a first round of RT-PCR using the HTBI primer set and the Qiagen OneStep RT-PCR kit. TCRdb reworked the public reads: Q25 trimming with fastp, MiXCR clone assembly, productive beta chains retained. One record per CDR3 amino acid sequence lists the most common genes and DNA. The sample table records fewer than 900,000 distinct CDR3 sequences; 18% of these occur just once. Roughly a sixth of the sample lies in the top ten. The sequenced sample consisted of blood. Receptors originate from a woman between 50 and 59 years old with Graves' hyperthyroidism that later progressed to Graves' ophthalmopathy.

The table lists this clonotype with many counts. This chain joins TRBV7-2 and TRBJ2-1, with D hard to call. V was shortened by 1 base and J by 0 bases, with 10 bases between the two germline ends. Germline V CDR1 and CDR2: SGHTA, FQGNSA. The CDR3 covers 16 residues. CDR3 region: CASSLVGTDSYNEQFF. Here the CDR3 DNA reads TGTGCCAGCAGCTTAGTCGGCACCGACTCCTACAATGAGCAGTTCTTC.

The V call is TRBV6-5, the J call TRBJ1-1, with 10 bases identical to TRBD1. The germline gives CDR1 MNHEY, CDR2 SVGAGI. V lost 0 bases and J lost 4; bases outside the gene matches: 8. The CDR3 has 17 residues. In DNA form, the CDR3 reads TGTGCCAGCAGTTACTCGCTGGGACAGGGGATAGGCACTGAAGCTTTCTTT. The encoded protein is CASSYSLGQGIGTEAFF.

In DNA form, the CDR3 reads TGTGCCAGCAGCAGGGACAGTGGTGGGACAGATACGCAGTATTTT. Residues: CASSRDSGGTDTQYF. The chain links TRBV5-4 to TRBJ2-3, with 7 bases fitting TRBD1. After removal of 4 bases from V and 3 bases from J, the junction contained 8 bases not matched to a gene. The CDR3 is 15 residues long. Germline V CDR1 and CDR2: SGHNT, YYREEE (reference sequence).

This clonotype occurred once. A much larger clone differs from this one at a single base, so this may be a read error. The CDR3 spells CACSYSADNYGYTF. The CDR3 DNA reads as TGTGCCTGCAGTTACTCAGCAGATAACTATGGCTACACCTTC. The genes are TRBV6-8 and TRBJ1-2, with D unclear. Germline loops: CDR1 MNHGY, CDR2 SAAAGT. The CDR3 is 14 residues long.

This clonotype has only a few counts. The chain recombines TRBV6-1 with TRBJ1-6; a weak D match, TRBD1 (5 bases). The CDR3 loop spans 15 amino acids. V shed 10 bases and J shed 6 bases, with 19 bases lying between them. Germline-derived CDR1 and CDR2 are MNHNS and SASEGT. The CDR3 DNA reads TGTGCCACTACAGATCCGGGACCGAGTAATTCACCCCTCCACTTT. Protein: CATTDPGPSNSPLHF.

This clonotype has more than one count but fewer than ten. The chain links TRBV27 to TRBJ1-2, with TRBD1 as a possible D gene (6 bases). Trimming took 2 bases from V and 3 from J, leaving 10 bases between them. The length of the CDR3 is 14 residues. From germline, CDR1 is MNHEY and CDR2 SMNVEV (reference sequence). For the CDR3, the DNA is TGTGCCAGCAGTTTAGCAGGGGACGACTATGGCTACACCTTC. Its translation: CASSLAGDDYGYTF.

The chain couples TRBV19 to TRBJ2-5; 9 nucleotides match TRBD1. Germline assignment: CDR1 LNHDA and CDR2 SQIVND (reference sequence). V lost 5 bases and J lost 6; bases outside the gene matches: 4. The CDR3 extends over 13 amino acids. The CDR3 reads CASSVQGAKTQYF. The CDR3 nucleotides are TGTGCCAGTAGTGTACAGGGGGCGAAGACCCAGTACTTC.

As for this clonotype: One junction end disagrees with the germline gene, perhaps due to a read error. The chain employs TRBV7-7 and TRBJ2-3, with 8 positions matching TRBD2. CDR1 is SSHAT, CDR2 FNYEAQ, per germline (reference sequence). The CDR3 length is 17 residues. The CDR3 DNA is TGTGCTAGCAGCTTATCTAGCGGGCCTATTAGCACAGATACGCAGTATTTT. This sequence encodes CASSLSSGPISTDTQYF.

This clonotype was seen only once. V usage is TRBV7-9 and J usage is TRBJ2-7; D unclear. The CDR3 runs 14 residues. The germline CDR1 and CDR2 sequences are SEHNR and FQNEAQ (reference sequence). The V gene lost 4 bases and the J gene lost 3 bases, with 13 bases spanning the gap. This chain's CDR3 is CASSSLRSLYEQYF. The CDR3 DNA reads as TGTGCCAGCAGCTCCCTCCGGTCCCTCTACGAGCAGTACTTC.

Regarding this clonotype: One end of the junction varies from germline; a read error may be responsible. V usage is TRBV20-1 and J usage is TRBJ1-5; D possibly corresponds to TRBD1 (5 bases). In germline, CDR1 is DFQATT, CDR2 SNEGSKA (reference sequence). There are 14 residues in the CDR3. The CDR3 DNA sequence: TGCAGTGTTTCGAGGACACCTAGCAGTCAGCCCCAGCATTTT. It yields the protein CSVSRTPSSQPQHF.

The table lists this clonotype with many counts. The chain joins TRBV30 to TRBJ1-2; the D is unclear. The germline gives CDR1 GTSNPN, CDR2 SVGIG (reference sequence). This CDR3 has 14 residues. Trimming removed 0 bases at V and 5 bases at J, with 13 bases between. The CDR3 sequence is CAWSVPETRYGYTF. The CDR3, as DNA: TGTGCCTGGAGTGTACCGGAGACTAGATATGGCTACACCTTC.

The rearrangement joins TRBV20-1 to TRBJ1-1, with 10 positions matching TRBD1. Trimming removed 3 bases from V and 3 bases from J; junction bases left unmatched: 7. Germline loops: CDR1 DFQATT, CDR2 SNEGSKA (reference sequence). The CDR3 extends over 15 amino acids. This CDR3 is CSARAPGQGDTEAFF. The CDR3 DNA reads TGCAGTGCTAGGGCTCCCGGACAGGGGGACACTGAAGCTTTCTTT.

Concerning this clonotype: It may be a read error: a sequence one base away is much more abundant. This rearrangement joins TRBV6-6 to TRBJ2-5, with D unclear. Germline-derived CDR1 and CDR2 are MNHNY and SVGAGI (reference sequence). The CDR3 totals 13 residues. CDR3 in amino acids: CAGSYSSQETQYF. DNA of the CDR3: TGTGCCGGCAGTTACTCTAGTCAAGAGACCCAGTACTTC.

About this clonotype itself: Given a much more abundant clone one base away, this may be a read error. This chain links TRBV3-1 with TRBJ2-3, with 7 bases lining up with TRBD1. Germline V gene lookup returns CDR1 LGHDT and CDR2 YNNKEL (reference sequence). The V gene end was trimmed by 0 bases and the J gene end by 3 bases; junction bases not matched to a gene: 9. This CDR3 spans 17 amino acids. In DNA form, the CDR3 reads TGTGCCAGCAGCCAAGATCGATCGACAGGGTCTACAGATACGCAGTATTTT. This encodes CASSQDRSTGSTDTQYF.

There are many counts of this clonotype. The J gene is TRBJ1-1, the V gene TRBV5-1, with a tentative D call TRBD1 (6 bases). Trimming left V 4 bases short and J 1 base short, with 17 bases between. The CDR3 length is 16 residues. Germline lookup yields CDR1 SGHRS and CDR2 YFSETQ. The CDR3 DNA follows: TGCGCCAGCAGCAAACTCCGGGACAAGTCGAACACTGAAGCTTTCTTT. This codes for CASSKLRDKSNTEAFF.

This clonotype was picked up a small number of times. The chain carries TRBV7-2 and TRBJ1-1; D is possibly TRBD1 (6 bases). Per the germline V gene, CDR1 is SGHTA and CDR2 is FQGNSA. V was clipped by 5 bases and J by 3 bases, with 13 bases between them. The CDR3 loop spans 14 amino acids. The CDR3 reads CASSRQTGYTEAFF. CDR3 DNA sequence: TGTGCCAGCAGCCGTCAGACAGGATACACTGAAGCTTTCTTT.

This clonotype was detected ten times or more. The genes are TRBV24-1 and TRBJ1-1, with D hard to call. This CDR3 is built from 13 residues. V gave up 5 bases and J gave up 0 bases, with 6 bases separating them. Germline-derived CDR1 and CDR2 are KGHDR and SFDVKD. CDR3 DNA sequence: TGTGCCACCAGTGCGACGGTGAACACTGAAGCTTTCTTT. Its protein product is CATSATVNTEAFF.

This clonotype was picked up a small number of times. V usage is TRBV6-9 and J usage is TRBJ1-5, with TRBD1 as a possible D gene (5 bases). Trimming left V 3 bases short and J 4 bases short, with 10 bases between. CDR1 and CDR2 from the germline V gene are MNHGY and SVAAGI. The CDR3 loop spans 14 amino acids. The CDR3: CASSYGAPNQPQHF. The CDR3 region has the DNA TGTGCCAGCAGTTACGGGGCCCCTAATCAGCCCCAGCATTTT.